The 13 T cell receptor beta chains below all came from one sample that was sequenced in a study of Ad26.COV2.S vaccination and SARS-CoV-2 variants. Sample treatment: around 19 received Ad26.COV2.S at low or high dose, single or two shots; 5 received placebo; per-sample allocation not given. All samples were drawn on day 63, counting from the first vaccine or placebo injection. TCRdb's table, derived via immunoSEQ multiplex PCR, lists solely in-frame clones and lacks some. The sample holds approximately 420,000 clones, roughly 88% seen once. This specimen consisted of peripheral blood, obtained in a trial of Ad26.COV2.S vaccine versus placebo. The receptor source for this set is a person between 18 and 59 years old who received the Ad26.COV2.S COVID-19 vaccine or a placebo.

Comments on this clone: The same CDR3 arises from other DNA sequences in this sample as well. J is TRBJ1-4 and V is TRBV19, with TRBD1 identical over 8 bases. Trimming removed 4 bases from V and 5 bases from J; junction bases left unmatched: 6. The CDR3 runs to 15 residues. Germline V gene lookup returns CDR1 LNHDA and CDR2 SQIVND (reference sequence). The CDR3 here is CASSTGTGRNEKLFF. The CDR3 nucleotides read TGTGCCAGTAGTACCGGGACAGGCCGAAATGAAAAACTGTTTTTT.

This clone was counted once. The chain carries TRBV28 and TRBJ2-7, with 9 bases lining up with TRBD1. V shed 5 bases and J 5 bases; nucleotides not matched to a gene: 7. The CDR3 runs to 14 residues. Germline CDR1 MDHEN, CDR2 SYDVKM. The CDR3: CASSLTGGIDEQYF. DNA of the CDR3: TGTGCCAGCAGTCTCACAGGGGGCATCGACGAGCAGTACTTC.

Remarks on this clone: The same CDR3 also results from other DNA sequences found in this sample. CDR3 sequence: CASSLGRETQYF. The CDR3 nucleotides read TGTGCCAGCAGCTTAGGCCGGGAGACCCAGTACTTC. The chain is built from TRBV7-9 and TRBJ2-5; D uncertain. CDR1 and CDR2 (germline): SEHNR, FQNEAQ (reference sequence). The CDR3 covers 12 residues. V lost 1 base and J 5 bases, leaving 5 bases between the germline ends.

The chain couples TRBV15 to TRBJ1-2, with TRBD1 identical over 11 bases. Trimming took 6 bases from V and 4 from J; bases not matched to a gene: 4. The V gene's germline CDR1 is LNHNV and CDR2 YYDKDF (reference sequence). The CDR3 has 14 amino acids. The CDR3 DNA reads TGTGCCACCAGAGGACAGGGGGCTGGCTATGGCTACACCTTC. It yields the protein CATRGQGAGYGYTF.

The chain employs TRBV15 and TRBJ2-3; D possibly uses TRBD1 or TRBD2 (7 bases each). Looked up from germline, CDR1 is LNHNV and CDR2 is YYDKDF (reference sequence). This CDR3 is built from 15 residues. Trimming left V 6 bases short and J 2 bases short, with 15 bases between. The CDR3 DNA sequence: TGTGCCACCAGTGGGAGGGGGACAGTCACAGATACGCAGTATTTT. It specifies CATSGRGTVTDTQYF.

The CDR3 here is CSTSQAPIYGYTF. CDR3 DNA sequence: TGCAGCACCTCTCAGGCCCCAATCTATGGCTACACCTTC. The chain has TRBV29-1 and TRBJ1-2; D remains unclear. V dropped 8 bases and J dropped 4 bases, with 17 bases sitting between them. CDR1 is SQVTM, CDR2 ANQGSEA, per germline. The CDR3 extends over 13 amino acids.

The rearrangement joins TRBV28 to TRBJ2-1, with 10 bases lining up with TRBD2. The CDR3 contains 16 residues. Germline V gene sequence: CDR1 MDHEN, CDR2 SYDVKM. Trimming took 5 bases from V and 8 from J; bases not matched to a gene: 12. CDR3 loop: CASSPILAGAGDEQFF. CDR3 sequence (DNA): TGTGCCAGCAGTCCCATTCTAGCGGGGGCCGGGGATGAGCAGTTCTTC.

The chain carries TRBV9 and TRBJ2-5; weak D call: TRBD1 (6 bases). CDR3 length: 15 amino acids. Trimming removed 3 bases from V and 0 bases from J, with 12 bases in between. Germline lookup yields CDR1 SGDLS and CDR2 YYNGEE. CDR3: CASSEGQTYQETQYF. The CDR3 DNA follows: TGTGCCAGCAGCGAAGGACAGACATACCAAGAGACCCAGTACTTC.

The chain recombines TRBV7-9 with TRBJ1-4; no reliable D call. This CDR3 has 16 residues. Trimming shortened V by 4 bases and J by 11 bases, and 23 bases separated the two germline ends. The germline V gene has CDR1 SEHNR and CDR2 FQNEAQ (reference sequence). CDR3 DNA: TGTGCCAGCAGCTCCCGGTCGGGCCGCGCTGTAGGGAAACTGTTTTTT. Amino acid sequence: CASSSRSGRAVGKLFF.

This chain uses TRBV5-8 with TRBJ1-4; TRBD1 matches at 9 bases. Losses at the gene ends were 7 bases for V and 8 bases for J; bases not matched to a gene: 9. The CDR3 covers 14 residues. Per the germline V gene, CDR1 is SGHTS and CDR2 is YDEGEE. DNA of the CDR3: TGTGCCAGCGGACCCTCCGGGACAGGGGAAAAACTGTTTTTT. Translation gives CASGPSGTGEKLFF. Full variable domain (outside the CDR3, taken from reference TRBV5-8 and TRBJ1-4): EAGVTQSPTHLIKTRGQQATLRCSPISGHTSVYWYQQALGLGLQFLLWYDEGEERNRGNFPPRFSGRQFPNYSSELNVNALELEDSALYLCASGPSGTGEKLFFGSGTQLSVL.

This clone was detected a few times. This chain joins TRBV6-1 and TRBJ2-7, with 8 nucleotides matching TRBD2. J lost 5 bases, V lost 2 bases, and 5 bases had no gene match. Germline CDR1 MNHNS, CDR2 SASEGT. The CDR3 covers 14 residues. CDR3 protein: CASSERGGMDEQYF. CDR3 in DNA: TGTGCCAGCAGTGAACGGGGGGGGATGGACGAGCAGTACTTC.

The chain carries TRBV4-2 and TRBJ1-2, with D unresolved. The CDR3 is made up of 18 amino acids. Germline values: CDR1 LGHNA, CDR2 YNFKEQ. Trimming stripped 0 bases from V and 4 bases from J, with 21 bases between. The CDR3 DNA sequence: TGTGCCAGCAGCCAAGATCCTATCGGAGCCGCTGGTGTCTATGGCTACACCTTC. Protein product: CASSQDPIGAAGVYGYTF.

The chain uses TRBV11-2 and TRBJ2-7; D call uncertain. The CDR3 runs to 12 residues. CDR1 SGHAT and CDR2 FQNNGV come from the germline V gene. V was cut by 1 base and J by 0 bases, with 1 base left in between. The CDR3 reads CASSLASYEQYF. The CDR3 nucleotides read TGTGCCAGCAGCTTAGCCTCCTACGAGCAGTACTTC.